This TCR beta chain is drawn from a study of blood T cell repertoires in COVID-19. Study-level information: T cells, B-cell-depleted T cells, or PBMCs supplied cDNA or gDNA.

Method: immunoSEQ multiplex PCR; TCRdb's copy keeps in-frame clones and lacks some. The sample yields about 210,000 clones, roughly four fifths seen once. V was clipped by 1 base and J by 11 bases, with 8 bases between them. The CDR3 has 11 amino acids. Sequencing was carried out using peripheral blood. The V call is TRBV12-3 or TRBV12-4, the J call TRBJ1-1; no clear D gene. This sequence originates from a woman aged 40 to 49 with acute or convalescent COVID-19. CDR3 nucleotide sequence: TGTGCCAGCAGTTTAGGATCTATGGCTTTCTTT. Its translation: CASSLGSMAFF.